This record looks at one T cell receptor beta chain sequence and its context. Its antigen is unidentified. These data belong to a study of cytomegalovirus exposure and HLA in healthy donors. Background on the study: A subsequent analysis stated that the 100 to 150 validation repertoires were run on the same platform as the 600 to 750 first-cohort repertoires. General study points: TCR clusters originating in the first cohort tended to co-occur in the 120 validation repertoires, according to a later analysis. Most TCR sequences were uncommon, yet certain public TCRs appeared in many donors.

Sequencing was performed with immunoSEQ multiplex PCR; in TCRdb, only in-frame clones are kept and a portion is missing. The repertoire holds roughly 150,000 clones, with less than 90% as singletons. The V and J ends lost 0 bases and 5 bases respectively, with 16 bases between them. The V gene's germline CDR1 is SGHDN and CDR2 FVKESK. The CDR3 is 16 amino acids. Sample: PBMCs. This chain connects TRBV14 to TRBJ1-2; D gene unclear. The sequence derives from a young woman in good health and CMV-seropositive. CDR3 protein: CASSQEFLATRYGYTF. CDR3 in DNA: TGTGCCAGCAGCCAAGAGTTCCTCGCAACTCGGTATGGCTACACCTTC.